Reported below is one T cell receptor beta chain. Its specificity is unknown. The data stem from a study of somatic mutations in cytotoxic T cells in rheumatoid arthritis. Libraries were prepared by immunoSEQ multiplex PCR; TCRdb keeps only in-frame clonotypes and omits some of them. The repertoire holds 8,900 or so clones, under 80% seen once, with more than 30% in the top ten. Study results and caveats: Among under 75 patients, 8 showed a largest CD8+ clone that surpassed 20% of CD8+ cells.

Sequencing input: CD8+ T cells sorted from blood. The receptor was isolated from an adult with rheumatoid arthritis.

This chain's CDR3 is CASSPDRGNTEAFF. For the CDR3, the DNA is TGCGCCAGCAGCCCGGACAGGGGGAACACTGAAGCTTTCTTT. This sequence joins TRBV5-1 and TRBJ1-1, with TRBD1 matching 9 bases. V was clipped by 4 bases and J by 1 base; unmatched bases: 2. The CDR3 runs 14 residues. The V gene's germline CDR1 is SGHRS and CDR2 YFSETQ.